This TCR beta chain appears in the sequencing data of a study of shared clonotypes between healthy human individuals. CDR1 is MNHEY, CDR2 SVGAGI, per germline. Trimming cost V 6 bases and J 5 bases, with 10 bases left between them. The CDR3 totals 12 residues. Donors comprised healthy HIV-negative adults lacking recent acute infections or vaccinations. Profiling relied on immunoSEQ multiplex PCR, and the TCRdb table lists in-frame clones only, not all of them. The profile covers approximately 240,000 clones, with about 69% appearing a single time and over 8.5% taken by the ten largest. This clone was counted ten times or more.

This chain connects TRBV6-5 to TRBJ1-1, with D unresolved. This TCR was sampled from a man aged 25-40 years in good health. The sequenced sample was memory CD4+ T cells sorted from blood. Subset indicated: CD45RA-negative fraction. Here the CDR3 DNA reads TGTGCCAGCAGCCCCACACAGACTGAAGCTTTCTTT. Encoded protein: CASSPTQTEAFF.